The following is a T cell receptor beta chain sequence with its context. The record originates from a study of cytomegalovirus exposure and HLA in healthy donors. Method: immunoSEQ multiplex PCR; TCRdb's copy keeps in-frame clones and lacks some. The sample consists of approximately 49,000 clones, about 90% of them appearing once. The germline V gene has CDR1 SGHRS and CDR2 YFSETQ. The ends lost 0 bases at V and 6 bases at J; junction bases unmatched: 7. The CDR3 has 16 amino acids. Sequences were obtained from PBMCs. V gene TRBV5-1 combines with J gene TRBJ2-1; TRBD2 matches 9 bases. This receptor was obtained from a young man in good health and CMV-seronegative. CDR3 DNA sequence: TGCGCCAGCAGCTTGGGTTGGCGGGAGGGGTTCAATGAGCAGTTCTTC. Protein product: CASSLGWREGFNEQFF. The variable domain in full, completed from reference TRBV5-1 and TRBJ2-1, reads KAGVTQTPRYLIKTRGQQVTLSCSPISGHRSVSWYQQTPGQGLQFLFEYFSETQRNKGNFPGRFSGRQFSNSRSEMNVSTLELGDSALYLCASSLGWREGFNEQFFGPGTRLTVL.